The clone carrying this TCR beta chain was seen many times. Its antigen is currently unknown. This sample's TCRbeta library carried unique molecular identifier barcodes. TCRdb fed the PCR reads into MiXCR, producing one record per CDR3 protein. The data show about 9,200 distinct CDR3 sequences, about 15% seen once. This sample was taken from a study of T-cell reconstitution after alpha-beta-depleted transplantation in children. V lost 5 bases, J lost 4 bases, and 6 bases stayed unmatched. This CDR3 has 15 amino acids. CDR1 is SGHTA and CDR2 is FQGNSA in the germline V gene. Study-wide results and caveats: Alpha-beta T cells about two months after transplant reportedly derived from several hundred expanded graft clones. One year after transplant, T-cell counts and diversity came mostly from newly produced T cells.

The receptor's source is a male patient between 10 and 17 years old who had a stem cell transplant for acute lymphoblastic leukemia, so the T cells may come from the graft donor. The starting material was PBMCs, mostly from graft donor cells, obtained 60 days after TCRalphabeta/CD19-depleted stem cell transplant. This chain connects TRBV7-2 to TRBJ2-2; the match to TRBD1 covers 8 bases. The CDR3 DNA sequence: TGTGCCAGCAGCACCGGGACAGGCATCACCGGGGAGCTGTTTTTT. This sequence encodes CASSTGTGITGELFF. Drawing the rest from reference TRBV7-2 and TRBJ2-2, the complete variable domain is GAGVSQSPSNKVTEKGKDVELRCDPISGHTALYWYRQSLGQGLEFLIYFQGNSAPDKSGLPSDRFSAERTGGSVSTLTIQRTQQEDSAVYLCASSTGTGITGELFFGEGSRLTVL.